These 2 T cell receptor beta chains came from one sample sequenced in a study of T-cell reconstitution after alpha-beta-depleted transplantation in children. A library of TCRbeta sequences, prepared with unique molecular identifiers, was generated. TCRdb redid the calling of the PCR reads with MiXCR, one entry per CDR3 protein. The sample includes about 230,000 distinct CDR3 sequences, 9% to 10% of them seen just once. The starting material was PBMCs from the stem cell graft donor, obtained from the stem cell graft. Receptor source: a human donor who donated a stem cell graft to a child with SCID.

The table lists this clonotype with many counts. The V and J genes are TRBV6-5 and TRBJ1-5; D call uncertain. Trimming shortened V by 0 bases and J by 4 bases, and 10 bases separated the two germline ends. The V gene's germline CDR1 is MNHEY and CDR2 SVGAGI. The CDR3 has 15 residues. In nucleotides, the CDR3 is TGTGCCAGCAGTTACTCAGCGACGGCGAATCAGCCCCAGCATTTT. As protein: CASSYSATANQPQHF.

This clonotype showed up many times. The chain combines TRBV5-5 with TRBJ1-1, with TRBD1 matching over 9 bases. CDR1 and CDR2 from the germline V gene are SGHKS and YYEKEE (reference sequence). J lost 6 bases, V lost 0 bases, and 12 bases had no gene match. The CDR3 runs 17 residues. The CDR3 loop is CASSLAAGGTGMPEAFF. CDR3 bases: TGTGCCAGCAGCTTGGCCGCCGGGGGGACAGGGATGCCTGAAGCTTTCTTT.